Below are 24 T cell receptor beta chains sequenced from a single sample in a study of CD8+CD57+ T cells in acquired aplastic anemia (dated by TCRdb to between 2017 and 2018). Expansion of CD8+CD57+ cells had been shown by flow cytometry in the patients chosen for sequencing. Sequenced using an Illumina HiSeq 2000. Genomic DNA served as template for TCR beta VDJ combination and CDR3 sequence profiling. TCRdb trimmed the raw reads at Q25, called clones with MiXCR and kept productive beta chains. For every CDR3 protein sequence, its rows merge into one entry that carries the most common genes and DNA. A total of a few hundred thousand distinct CDR3 sequences appear in this sample, about half of them only once. About 20% of the sample rests with the top ten. The sequenced sample was sorted CD4+, CD8+, or CD8+CD57+ T cells (not recorded which) from PBMCs. The receptors were sampled from a human donor with aplastic anemia.

Many counts were recorded for this clonotype. The chain carries TRBV20-1 and TRBJ2-3, with D possibly matching TRBD1 (6 bases). The CDR3 runs to 14 residues. Germline CDR1 is DFQATT and CDR2 is SNEGSKA (reference sequence). V shed 3 bases and J shed 5 bases, with 15 bases lying between them. CDR3 coding DNA: TGCAGTGCTAGGCGGACCACAGGGAAAGATACGCAGTATTTT. This codes for CSARRTTGKDTQYF.

The chain carries TRBV19 and TRBJ2-1; 9 bases are a match to TRBD1. CDR1 is LNHDA, CDR2 SQIVND, per germline (reference sequence). The CDR3 loop spans 13 amino acids. V shed 11 bases and J 7 bases; nucleotides not matched to a gene: 9. The CDR3 DNA follows: TGTGCCGCGGCGGGACAGGGTGGAAATGAGCAGTTCTTC. Its translation: CAAAGQGGNEQFF.

In this sample, this clonotype turned up a few times. The chain has TRBV7-2 and TRBJ2-1; the match to TRBD2 covers 14 bases. Trimming at V came to 5 bases and at J to 4 bases, leaving 13 bases not matched to a gene. The CDR3 loop spans 19 amino acids. Germline V gives CDR1 SGHTA, CDR2 FQGNSA. The CDR3 nucleotides are TGTGCCAGCAGCCTCTCGACTAGCGGGGGGGCCGTAGGTTACAATGAGCAGTTCTTC. It codes for CASSLSTSGGAVGYNEQFF.

Comment on this clonotype: Since no conserved phenylalanine or tryptophan closes the CDR3, a read error is the likely cause. Because the CDR3's place on the DNA is in doubt, the DNA is left out and the CDR3 is given as listed by TCRdb. The CDR3: CASSLRLG. The V call is TRBV11-3, the J call TRBJ2-5. Germline CDR1 is SGHNT and CDR2 is YENEEA. The CDR3 length is 8 residues, termini included.

This clonotype was detected ten times or more. The chain couples TRBV12-3 or TRBV12-4 to TRBJ2-1, with 9 nucleotides matching TRBD2. J lost 6 bases, V lost 1 base, and 4 bases had no gene match. This CDR3 is 15 amino acids long. This chain's CDR3 is CASSLGGGASNEQFF. The DNA for the CDR3 is TGTGCCAGCAGTTTAGGCGGGGGGGCCTCCAATGAGCAGTTCTTC.

This clonotype has only a few counts. This chain joins TRBV6-2 or TRBV6-3 and TRBJ1-1, with D hard to call. CDR3 length equals 12 residues. Germline V gene data show CDR1 as MNHEY and CDR2 as SVGEGT. Between the trimmed V and J ends, which lost 7 bases and 3 bases, there was a span of 9 bases. In nucleotides, the CDR3 is TGTGCCAGCACCCGGGGTTACACTGAAGCTTTCTTT. Its protein is CASTRGYTEAFF.

This clonotype was observed at least ten times. The chain joins TRBV12-5 to TRBJ2-3; D uncertain. Trimming left V 3 bases short and J 2 bases short, with 9 bases between. Germline lookup yields CDR1 LGHNT and CDR2 FRNRAP. CDR3 size: 14 residues. CDR3 in amino acids: CASGLFLTTDTQYF. In DNA form, the CDR3 reads TGTGCTAGTGGTTTATTCCTTACCACAGATACGCAGTATTTT.

The chain uses TRBV19 and TRBJ2-7; the D gene could be TRBD1 or TRBD2 (5 bases each). The V gene's germline CDR1 is LNHDA and CDR2 SQIVND (reference sequence). The CDR3 totals 12 residues. The V and J ends lost 6 bases and 2 bases respectively, with 8 bases between them. CDR3 sequence: CASRGTTYEQYF. CDR3 DNA: TGTGCCAGTAGAGGGACCACCTACGAGCAGTACTTC.

J is TRBJ2-7 and V is TRBV7-9; 11 nucleotides align to TRBD2. The CDR3 is made up of 14 amino acids. After removal of 4 bases from V and 7 bases from J, the junction contained 6 bases not matched to a gene. The germline V gene has CDR1 SEHNR and CDR2 FQNEAQ (reference sequence). The CDR3 loop is CASSYSGGAREQYF. The CDR3 coding sequence is TGTGCCAGCAGCTATAGCGGGGGGGCGCGGGAGCAGTACTTC.

V and J are TRBV5-1 and TRBJ2-3, with 7 bases identical to TRBD2. There are 15 residues in the CDR3. CDR1 and CDR2 from the germline V gene are SGHRS and YFSETQ. The V and J ends lost 4 bases and 3 bases, in that order; junction bases with no gene match: 8. As DNA, the CDR3 is TGCGCCAGCAGCCCCCCAGGGAGGGAGACAGATACGCAGTATTTT. Translation: CASSPPGRETDTQYF.

The J gene is TRBJ1-6, the V gene TRBV7-2, with D perhaps matching TRBD1 (6 bases). The CDR3 spans 17 residues. Germline-derived CDR1 and CDR2 are SGHTA and FQGNSA. V was trimmed by 3 bases and J by 10 bases, leaving 22 bases between them. The CDR3 region is CASSLGAEIRVWSPLHF. The DNA for the CDR3 is TGTGCCAGCAGCTTGGGGGCCGAAATAAGGGTTTGGTCACCCCTCCACTTT.

The V and J genes are TRBV15 and TRBJ1-6; D not certain. The V end lost 2 bases, the J end lost 10 bases, and 12 bases lay between the germline ends. The germline CDR1 and CDR2 sequences are LNHNV and YYDKDF (reference sequence). The CDR3 spans 14 residues. The CDR3 sequence is CATSRSGLKSPLHF. CDR3 DNA sequence: TGTGCCACCAGCAGATCGGGCCTCAAGTCACCCCTCCACTTT.

This clonotype was seen just once. This chain links TRBV2 with TRBJ1-2; TRBD1 is a possible D gene (5 bases). CDR3 length: 13 amino acids. Trimming took off 5 bases at V and 6 bases at J, with 13 bases between the two ends. Germline V gene lookup returns CDR1 SNHLY and CDR2 FYNNEI. CDR3 nucleotide sequence: TGTGCCAGCAGTCCCAGGGTGTCGGATGGCTACACCTTC. Translation: CASSPRVSDGYTF.

Note on this clonotype: One end of the junction fails to match germline, which may point to a read error. V gene TRBV12-3 or TRBV12-4 combines with J gene TRBJ1-2, with D unresolved. This CDR3 is built from 11 residues. CDR3 DNA sequence: TGTGCCAGCAGTGGGCGTCGTTTCGTTGCCTTC. It encodes CASSGRRFVAF.

V and J are TRBV25-1 and TRBJ2-5; 8 bases align to TRBD2. The CDR3 covers 14 residues. CDR1 is MGHDK and CDR2 is SYGVNS in the germline V gene. V gave up 4 bases and J gave up 5 bases; unmatched junction bases: 6. CDR3 protein: CASSVTSGGETQYF. The CDR3, as DNA: TGTGCCAGCAGTGTGACCAGCGGGGGTGAGACCCAGTACTTC.

V and J are TRBV19 and TRBJ1-1; D ambiguous. Germline CDR1 reads LNHDA; CDR2 reads SQIVND (reference sequence). V lost 5 bases to trimming and J lost 0 bases, with 7 bases between them. The CDR3 is 13 residues long. The CDR3 protein is CASSPKLNTEAFF. CDR3 coding DNA: TGTGCCAGTAGTCCCAAGCTGAACACTGAAGCTTTCTTT.

This clonotype occurred many times. The chain employs TRBV30 and TRBJ1-2; D is unresolved. Trimming pared 2 bases from V and 5 bases from J, leaving 6 bases between. The CDR3 is 11 amino acids. CDR1 and CDR2 from the germline V gene are GTSNPN and SVGIG (reference sequence). The CDR3 sequence is CAWSLGYGYTF. The DNA for the CDR3 is TGTGCCTGGAGTCTCGGTTATGGCTACACCTTC.

The sample holds many counts of this clonotype. The chain recombines TRBV4-1 with TRBJ1-3; 8 nucleotides agree with TRBD1. V lost 4 bases to trimming and J lost 4 bases; unmatched junction nucleotides: 12. The CDR3 consists of 17 residues. Per the germline V gene, CDR1 is MGHRA and CDR2 is YSYEKL. The CDR3 is CASSRQLSRGQGNTIYF. The CDR3 DNA is TGCGCCAGCAGCCGACAACTGTCCAGGGGGCAGGGAAACACCATATATTTT.

The chain has TRBV6-5 and TRBJ1-2; 9 nucleotides align to TRBD1. The CDR3 loop spans 15 amino acids. The V gene end was trimmed by 5 bases and the J gene end by 7 bases; junction bases not matched to a gene: 11. Per the germline V gene, CDR1 is MNHEY and CDR2 is SVGAGI. CDR3 bases: TGTGCCAGCAGTCACAGCCGGGACAGGGCTGGTGGCTACACCTTC. Encoded protein: CASSHSRDRAGGYTF.

Turning to this clonotype: A much larger clone lies a single base off, so this may be a read error. The chain has TRBV7-2 and TRBJ2-1; D is undetermined. Germline V gives CDR1 SGHTA, CDR2 FQGNSA. The CDR3 consists of 11 residues. The CDR3 DNA reads as TGTGCCAGCAGCCTATACAATGAGCGGTTCTTC. It encodes CASSLYNERFF. Full variable domain (missing parts from reference TRBV7-2 and TRBJ2-1): GAGVSQSPSNKVTEKGKDVELRCDPISGHTALYWYRQSLGQGLEFLIYFQGNSAPDKSGLPSDRFSAERTGGSVSTLTIQRTQQEDSAVYLCASSLYNERFFGPGTRLTVL.

This clonotype was observed a few times. A read error may explain this, as a much larger clone is one base away. The rearrangement uses TRBV20-1 and TRBJ2-3, with D perhaps matching TRBD2 (6 bases). This CDR3 has 15 residues. The V and J ends lost 6 bases and 4 bases respectively, with 20 bases between them. Germline V lookup: CDR1 DFQATT, CDR2 SNEGSKA (reference sequence). The CDR3 DNA is TGCAGTGCAAAACGGAACCTCGGGAGCGCAGATACGCAGTATTTT. Its translation: CSAKRNLGSADTQYF.

The chain carries TRBV19 and TRBJ1-2, with D perhaps TRBD1 (6 bases). The V and J ends lost 5 bases and 7 bases respectively, with 8 bases between them. This CDR3 comprises 11 residues. Per the germline V gene, CDR1 is LNHDA and CDR2 is SQIVND (reference sequence). The DNA of the CDR3 is TGTGCCAGTAGTGGGGGCCTTGGCTACACCTTC. It yields the protein CASSGGLGYTF.

This clonotype was found many times. The chain recombines TRBV20-1 with TRBJ2-2; TRBD1 is a possible D gene (5 bases). CDR1 is DFQATT, CDR2 SNEGSKA, per germline (reference sequence). V was shortened by 2 bases and J by 5 bases, with 12 bases between the two germline ends. There are 14 residues in the CDR3. The DNA for the CDR3 is TGCAGTGCTAGACGGCAGGGTCGGACCGGGGAGCTGTTTTTT. It is translated as CSARRQGRTGELFF.

The chain joins TRBV7-9 to TRBJ2-5, with 7 bases aligning to TRBD2. The CDR3 runs to 15 residues. Germline V gene lookup returns CDR1 SEHNR and CDR2 FQNEAQ (reference sequence). The ends lost 7 bases at V and 1 base at J; junction bases unmatched: 9. Here the CDR3 DNA reads TGTGCCAGCAATGGCCCGGCTAGCGGCCAAGAGACCCAGTACTTC. Its protein is CASNGPASGQETQYF.